Listed below are T cell receptor beta chains from one sample, sequenced in a study of cytomegalovirus exposure and HLA in healthy donors. The assay was immunoSEQ multiplex PCR, and TCRdb's table has in-frame clones only and misses some. The sample has about 89,000 clones, roughly 60% seen once. The sequenced sample consisted of PBMCs. These receptors were collected from a human donor in good health. Each CDR3 is given with its conserved first and last residue. D genes are given only for firm matches. The size entry is marked missing in some rows and otherwise reads once, few, many or a size class.

>TRBJ2-3|TRBV7-2|NA|TRBD2
CASSLAGVGDTQYF
TGTGCCAGCTCCCTAGCGGGGGTTGGAGATACGCAGTATTTT
>TRBJ1-1|TRBV28|once|NA
CASTSGVTEAFF
TGTGCCAGCACCTCAGGGGTCACCGAAGCTTTCTTT
>TRBJ2-7|TRBV5-6|few|NA
CASSFGDSFYEQYF
TGTGCCAGCAGCTTTGGGGACTCCTTTTACGAGCAGTACTTC
>TRBJ1-2|TRBV5-4|NA|NA
CASSLAGINYGYTF
TGTGCCAGCAGCTTGGCCGGGATTAACTATGGCTACACCTTC
>TRBJ1-2|TRBV7-9|NA|NA
CASSLVVARGNYGYTF
TGTGCCAGCAGCTTAGTTGTCGCCAGGGGAAACTATGGCTACACCTTC
>TRBJ2-5|TRBV7-2|NA|TRBD2
CASSLPAGVAETQYF
TGTGCCAGCAGCTTGCCAGCGGGGGTTGCGGAGACCCAGTACTTC
>TRBJ2-7|TRBV6-6|NA|NA
CASSPQGLGSYEQCF
TGTGCCAGCAGTCCACAAGGACTTGGTTCCTACGAGCAGTGCTTC
>TRBJ1-1|TRBV5-1|few|NA
CASSFSGQTEAFF
TGCGCCAGCAGCTTTTCAGGGCAAACTGAAGCTTTCTTT
>TRBJ1-2|TRBV5-6|NA|TRBD1
CASSGGTGIIGYTF
TGTGCCAGCAGCGGGGGGACAGGGATAATTGGCTACACCTTC
>TRBJ1-6|TRBV11-2|few|NA
CASNRPQRTNSPLHF
TGTGCCAGCAACCGGCCCCAGCGGACTAATTCACCCCTCCACTTT
>TRBJ2-7|TRBV6-6|NA|TRBD1
CASRDRGLTYEQYF
TGTGCCAGCAGGGACAGGGGGTTAACCTACGAGCAGTACTTC
>TRBJ2-3|TRBV5-1|NA|NA
CASSFGREDTQYF
TGCGCCAGCAGCTTCGGGAGAGAAGATACGCAGTATTTT
>TRBJ1-5|TRBV5-6|NA|NA
CASSLAGGDQPQHF
TGTGCCAGCAGCTTGGCGGGGGGCGATCAGCCCCAGCATTTT
>TRBJ2-6|TRBV7-6|NA|NA
CASSLQGTGANVLTF
TGTGCCAGCAGCTTACAGGGGACTGGGGCCAACGTCCTGACTTTC
>TRBJ2-7|TRBV5-1|few|NA
CASSVTGLSYEQYF
TGCGCCAGCAGCGTGACAGGTCTCTCCTACGAGCAGTACTTC
>TRBJ1-2|TRBV7-2|NA|NA
CASSPSSGARRSYTF
TGTGCCAGCAGCCCGTCTAGCGGGGCTCGTAGGAGCTACACCTTC
>TRBJ2-1|TRBV11-2|few|TRBD2
CASSSRLAGGPDEQFF
TGTGCCAGCAGCTCCCGCCTAGCGGGGGGGCCGGATGAGCAGTTCTTC
>TRBJ1-2|TRBV5-5|few|TRBD1
CASSWDSFPRGYTF
TGTGCCAGCAGCTGGGACAGCTTCCCCCGGGGCTACACCTTC
>TRBJ1-6|TRBV2|few|TRBD1
CASSERGTGVRGESPLHF
TGTGCCAGCAGTGAAAGGGGGACAGGGGTGAGGGGGGAATCACCCCTCCACTTT
>TRBJ2-2|TRBV6-5|NA|NA
CASHWGANTGELFF
TGTGCCAGCCACTGGGGCGCGAACACCGGGGAGCTGTTTTTT
>TRBJ1-5|TRBV6-1|NA|TRBD1
CASSGTGKNNQPQHF
TGTGCCAGCAGTGGGACAGGGAAAAACAATCAGCCCCAGCATTTT
>TRBJ1-2|TRBV27|NA|NA
CASSFYGDGYTF
TGTGCCAGCAGTTTTTACGGGGATGGCTACACCTTC
>TRBJ2-5|TRBV5-1|once|NA
CASSLGGTFFQETQYF
TGCGCCAGCAGCTTAGGAGGGACGTTTTTCCAAGAGACCCAGTACTTC
>TRBJ1-1|TRBV9|NA|TRBD1
CASSVRPGQRNTEAFF
TGTGCCAGCAGCGTAAGACCGGGACAGAGGAACACTGAAGCTTTCTTT
>TRBJ1-1|TRBV6-6|once|NA
CATNTAGTVTEAFF
TGTGCCACTAACACTGCGGGGACGGTTACTGAAGCTTTCTTT
>TRBJ1-5|TRBV6-1|NA|NA
CASNLQPNQPQHF
TGTGCCAGCAACCTACAGCCAAATCAGCCCCAGCATTTT
>TRBJ2-5|TRBV11-3|few|TRBD2
CASSLRKSGGVETQYF
TGTGCCAGCAGCTTACGGAAAAGCGGGGGGGTGGAGACCCAGTACTTC
>TRBJ1-2|TRBV19|NA|NA
CASSILAGNGYTF
TGTGCCAGTAGTATTCTGGCAGGGAATGGCTACACCTTC
>TRBJ1-4|TRBV7-2|few|TRBD1
CASSFGTGEKLFF
TGTGCCAGCAGCTTCGGGACAGGTGAAAAACTGTTTTTT
>TRBJ1-5|TRBV19|NA|TRBD1
CASSPRQGSGQPQHF
TGTGCCAGTAGCCCCCGACAGGGATCGGGTCAGCCCCAGCATTTT
>TRBJ2-5|TRBV21-1|NA|NA
CASRPKRAGAWETQYF
TGTGCCAGCAGGCCTAAGAGGGCAGGGGCTTGGGAGACCCAGTACTTC
>TRBJ1-2|TRBV4-2|NA|TRBD1
CASSIDRAPGYTF
TGTGCCAGCAGCATTGACAGGGCCCCCGGGTACACCTTC
>TRBJ2-4|TRBV27|once|NA
CASSRGATAKNIQYF
TGTGCCAGCAGTCGGGGGGCTACGGCCAAAAACATTCAGTACTTC
>TRBJ2-1|TRBV2|NA|NA
CASTVYNEQFF
TGTGCCAGCACTGTTTACAATGAGCAGTTCTTC
>TRBJ2-5|TRBV7-8|NA|TRBD2
CASSRTSGGQWETQYF
TGTGCCAGCAGCAGGACTAGCGGGGGACAATGGGAGACCCAGTACTTC
>TRBJ2-1|TRBV6-6|NA|NA
CASSYSEGDNEQFF
TGTGCCAGCAGTTACTCGGAGGGAGACAATGAGCAGTTCTTC
>TRBJ1-1|TRBV10-3|few|NA
CAISQTTGLNTEAFF
TGTGCCATCAGTCAGACCACAGGGTTGAACACTGAAGCTTTCTTT
>TRBJ2-2|TRBV14|NA|TRBD2
CASSQWRGANTGELFF
TGTGCCAGCAGCCAGTGGCGGGGGGCGAACACCGGGGAGCTGTTTTTT
>TRBJ1-6|TRBV5-4|few|TRBD1
CASSFGDRGSPLHF
TGTGCCAGCAGCTTTGGGGACAGGGGGTCACCCCTCCACTTT
>TRBJ2-2|TRBV5-1|NA|TRBD2
CASSPTSGHTGELFF
TGCGCCAGCAGCCCGACTAGCGGGCACACCGGGGAGCTGTTTTTT
>TRBJ1-2|TRBV2|NA|NA
CASYNTGSGYGYTF
TGTGCCAGTTACAACACAGGGTCGGGCTATGGCTACACCTTC
>TRBJ1-5|TRBV2|few|TRBD1
CASGNHRGSNQPQHF
TGTGCCAGCGGAAACCACAGGGGATCCAATCAGCCCCAGCATTTT
>TRBJ1-1|TRBV7-9|NA|NA
CASRFPGTEAFF
TGTGCCAGCAGGTTCCCAGGGACTGAAGCTTTCTTT
>TRBJ2-7|TRBV7-2|NA|TRBD1
CASSLDRGDEQYF
TGTGCCAGCAGCCTAGACAGGGGGGACGAGCAGTACTTC
>TRBJ1-2|TRBV4-3|once|NA
CASSQDWSRPYGYTF
TGCGCCAGCAGCCAAGATTGGTCGCGTCCCTACGGCTACACCTTC
>TRBJ2-7|TRBV6-1|NA|NA
CASSAGRQGSGDEQYF
TGTGCCAGCAGTGCCGGACGGCAGGGAAGTGGCGACGAGCAGTACTTC
>TRBJ2-1|TRBV9|NA|TRBD2
CASSAGTSGGENEQFF
TGTGCCAGCAGCGCAGGGACTAGCGGGGGGGAGAATGAGCAGTTCTTC
>TRBJ2-1|TRBV15|NA|NA
CATSTGGLNEQFF
TGTGCCACCAGCACTGGGGGGTTAAATGAGCAGTTCTTC
>TRBJ2-5|TRBV4-3|NA|NA
CASSQALSGGSAQETQYF
TGCGCCAGCAGCCAAGCCCTCTCCGGGGGATCAGCACAAGAGACCCAGTACTTC
>TRBJ2-5|TRBV12-5|NA|NA
CASDYQGTEETQYF
TGTGCTAGTGACTATCAGGGGACGGAGGAGACCCAGTACTTC
>TRBJ2-7|TRBV6-6|NA|TRBD1
CASSQGANYEQYF
TGTGCCAGCAGCCAGGGGGCCAACTACGAGCAGTACTTC
>TRBJ2-1|TRBV7-6|few|TRBD1
CASSPGQETAYNEQFF
TGTGCCAGCAGTCCAGGACAGGAGACCGCCTACAATGAGCAGTTCTTC
>TRBJ1-5|TRBV9|NA|NA
CASSVDPLRLNQPQHF
TGTGCCAGCAGCGTAGATCCGTTGCGGCTCAATCAGCCCCAGCATTTT